Each of the 3 T cell receptor beta chains below was sequenced from the same sample in a study of sequential checkpoint blockade in melanoma. Sample treatment: randomized to nivolumab then ipilimumab (arm A) or the reverse (arm B). Data came from immunoSEQ multiplex PCR; TCRdb stores just in-frame clones and leaves some out. The sample shows under 25,000 clones, more than 60% of them seen only once. This specimen was CD8+ T cells sorted from blood (inferred from file names), taken from a patient given nivolumab and ipilimumab in sequence. The origin of the receptors is a human donor with melanoma.

The chain links TRBV6-6 to TRBJ1-1; 8 positions match TRBD1. With 5 bases clipped from V and 1 base from J, the junction kept 3 bases outside the gene matches. The germline V gene has CDR1 MNHNY and CDR2 SVGAGI (reference sequence). This CDR3 is built from 14 residues. The CDR3: CASSTTGANTEAFF. The DNA for the CDR3 is TGTGCCAGCAGTACGACAGGGGCGAACACTGAAGCTTTCTTT.

The CDR3 loop is CASSPWGGSGQPQHF. CDR3 nucleotides: TGTGCCAGCAGTCCTTGGGGGGGAAGCGGTCAGCCCCAGCATTTT. V usage is TRBV6-1 and J usage is TRBJ1-5, with D tentatively TRBD1 (5 bases). The germline V and J ends were trimmed by 5 bases and 6 bases, with 17 bases remaining between them. The CDR3 consists of 15 residues. The germline V gene has CDR1 MNHNS and CDR2 SASEGT.

V gene TRBV19 combines with J gene TRBJ2-7; 9 bases agree with TRBD1. The germline V gene has CDR1 LNHDA and CDR2 SQIVND (reference sequence). This CDR3 spans 15 amino acids. Trimming took 4 bases from V and 2 from J; bases not matched to a gene: 6. This CDR3 reads CASSSRDRVPYEQYF. CDR3 nucleotides: TGTGCCAGTAGTAGCCGGGACAGGGTTCCCTACGAGCAGTACTTC.